This T cell receptor (beta chain) derives from a study of radiotherapy plus CTLA-4 blockade in lung cancer. For the study at large: Objective responses were seen in 15% to 20% of patients, disease control in 25% to 35%. Study outcomes and limitations: Early blood T cell clone dynamics, with interferon-beta, were reported to best predict response.

The germline gives CDR1 ENHRY, CDR2 SYGVKD. The CDR3 is 14 residues long. V gave up 6 bases and J gave up 0 bases, with 10 bases separating them. Clones were sequenced by immunoSEQ multiplex PCR, and TCRdb holds only the in-frame ones, with some missing. The data show tens of thousands of clones, roughly 77% seen once. Focal radiation plus CTLA-4 blockade with ipilimumab was administered to patients who had chemo-refractory metastatic non-small-cell lung cancer. Notes on this clone: The antigen is unknown.

This sequence joins TRBV10-3 and TRBJ2-3, with D maybe TRBD2 (6 bases). Sample: peripheral blood, taken from a patient treated with radiotherapy plus ipilimumab. This sequence was found in a human donor with non-small cell lung cancer who had a complete response to radiotherapy plus ipilimumab. The CDR3 DNA sequence: TGTGCCATCAGGTCGGAGGGAAGCACAGATACGCAGTATTTT. Residues: CAIRSEGSTDTQYF.